The 7 T cell receptor beta chains below were found in one sample sequenced in a study of spatial heterogeneity in lung cancer. TCRdb itself ran the 5' RACE reads through MiXCR, one entry per CDR3 protein. The sample has over 75,000 distinct CDR3 sequences; 15% to 25% are singletons. Time point specified: sample taken at primary tumor resection. Whole RNA came from tumor, nontumor lung or frozen PBMC and was sequenced without being sorted. The specimen was PBMCs, collected at surgery. These receptor sequences come from a male donor with early-stage non-small cell lung cancer.

In nucleotides, the CDR3 is TGTGCCAGCAGCCGTAGGGGGGCGGTTAACTACAATGAGCAGTTCTTC. It is translated as CASSRRGAVNYNEQFF. The gene calls are TRBV6-2 or TRBV6-3 and TRBJ2-1; possibly TRBD1 or TRBD2 for D (6 bases each). The CDR3 loop spans 16 amino acids. Deletions cut 6 bases from V and 3 bases from J, with 18 bases between. Germline assignment: CDR1 MNHEY and CDR2 SVGEGT.

The J gene is TRBJ1-2, the V gene TRBV20-1; perhaps TRBD1 as D (5 bases). This CDR3 is built from 14 residues. Trimming left V 1 base short and J 4 bases short, with 13 bases between. Germline V gene data show CDR1 as DFQATT and CDR2 as SNEGSKA (reference sequence). The CDR3: CSARASGEGYGYTF. CDR3 bases: TGCAGTGCTAGAGCATCGGGGGAGGGCTATGGCTACACCTTC.

The genes are TRBV25-1 and TRBJ1-2, with 8 bases matching TRBD1. Germline values: CDR1 MGHDK, CDR2 SYGVNS. The V segment lost 3 bases and the J segment 7 bases; nucleotides outside the gene matches: 7. CDR3 size: 14 residues. CDR3: CASSDPRGPTGYTF. CDR3 DNA sequence: TGTGCCAGCAGTGATCCCAGGGGGCCCACTGGCTACACCTTC.

This clonotype was counted a few times. CDR3 protein: CSAAHRGNIQYF. The CDR3 DNA is TGCAGTGCTGCCCACAGGGGAAACATTCAGTACTTC. The rearrangement links TRBV20-1 to TRBJ2-4, with TRBD1 matching 7 bases. Looked up from germline, CDR1 is DFQATT and CDR2 is SNEGSKA (reference sequence). CDR3 length: 12 residues. J lost 6 bases, V lost 5 bases, and 4 bases had no gene match.

The sample holds a few counts of this clonotype. The chain uses TRBV6-2 or TRBV6-3 and TRBJ1-1; 9 positions match TRBD1. The CDR3 length is 15 residues. Trimming removed 2 bases from V and 6 bases from J; junction bases left unmatched: 7. Germline-derived CDR1 and CDR2 are MNHEY and SVGEGT. The DNA for the CDR3 is TGTGCCAGCAGTTACACCGGACAGGGGTTCGCTGAAGCTTTCTTT. This sequence encodes CASSYTGQGFAEAFF.

Only a few counts were recorded for this clonotype. This chain joins TRBV28 and TRBJ2-5; D not certain. V lost 3 bases, J lost 2 bases, and 13 bases lay in between. The CDR3 is 15 residues long. Germline V gives CDR1 MDHEN, CDR2 SYDVKM. The CDR3 nucleotides read TGTGCCAGCAGTTTTCTGGAACAACAACAAGAGACCCAGTACTTC. It yields the protein CASSFLEQQQETQYF.

J is TRBJ2-2 and V is TRBV6-5; TRBD1 agrees at 9 bases. Germline lookup yields CDR1 MNHEY and CDR2 SVGAGI. The CDR3 consists of 15 residues. V gave up 6 bases and J gave up 2 bases; unmatched junction bases: 4. The CDR3: CASRTTGGNTGELFF. CDR3 in DNA: TGTGCCAGCAGAACGACAGGGGGAAACACCGGGGAGCTGTTTTTT.